The rows below give T cell receptor beta chains drawn from one sample of a study of human T cells and chemical hapten exposure. TCRdb analysed the RACE reads with MiXCR anew, one entry per CDR3 protein. The data contain 380,000 or so distinct CDR3 sequences, about 5.4% of them singletons. The sample was whole blood, taken in connection with sensitization to the hapten diphenylcyclopropenone (DPC). The origin of the receptors is a woman aged 18 to 35 with alopecia areata. Some clones in this sample may be carry-over from other donors' samples. Each CDR3 is given with its conserved first and last residue. A D gene is named only where the DNA matches it firmly. Size is omitted from some rows. Given values are once, few, many or a class for expanded clones.

V	J	size	D	DNA	CDR3
TRBV14	TRBJ1-1	.	.	TGTGCCAGCAGCAACTCTAGGGGGATGAACACTGAAGCTTTCTTT	CASSNSRGMNTEAFF
TRBV9	TRBJ1-1	few	.	TGTGCCAGCAGCGTAGATTGGGAGAACACTGAAGCTTTCTTT	CASSVDWENTEAFF
TRBV6-2/TRBV6-3	TRBJ2-1	few	TRBD2	TGTGCCAGTACCCCGGGACTAGCGGGGGGGCCCCCCTACAATGAGCAGTTCTTC	CASTPGLAGGPPYNEQFF
TRBV18	TRBJ2-1	many	.	TGTGCCAGCTCACTACAGGAGTTCAGCTCCTACAATGAGCAGTTCTTC	CASSLQEFSSYNEQFF
TRBV20-1	TRBJ1-1	few	.	TGCAGTGCTAGACGTGGCGGAGTGAACACTGAAGCTTTCTTT	CSARRGGVNTEAFF
TRBV12-5	TRBJ2-1	.	.	TGTGCTAGTGGTTTGGAACAGTGGCCCGGAGATGAGCAGTTCTTC	CASGLEQWPGDEQFF
TRBV29-1	TRBJ1-1	.	.	TGCAGCGTTCGGGAGCGAACTGAAGCTTTCTTT	CSVRERTEAFF
TRBV6-2/TRBV6-3	TRBJ2-3	many	TRBD2	TGTGCCAGCAGAGCCGGGACTAGCGCCTTACACACAGATACGCAGTATTTT	CASRAGTSALHTDTQYF
TRBV4-2	TRBJ2-3	many	TRBD1	TGTGCCAGCAGCCAATGGGGACAGGGAAGCACAGATACGCAGTATTTT	CASSQWGQGSTDTQYF
TRBV28	TRBJ2-5	.	TRBD2	TGTGCCAGCAGTTTAGGCGGACTAGGGGCCGGAGAGACCCAGTACTTC	CASSLGGLGAGETQYF
TRBV5-1	TRBJ1-1	many	.	TGCGCCAGCAGCTTGGCTCGTTTCGACACTGAAGCTTTCTTT	CASSLARFDTEAFF
TRBV6-2/TRBV6-3	TRBJ2-2	.	.	TGTGCCAGCAGTTGGAGGGGAAGAACCGGGGAGCTGTTTTTT	CASSWRGRTGELFF
TRBV18	TRBJ1-2	many	.	TGTGCCAGCTCACCCGAGAACGTGGAGAACTATGGCTACACCTTC	CASSPENVENYGYTF
TRBV20-1	TRBJ2-6	many	.	TGCAGTGCTAGAGATGAGTTGCATGCTGGGGCTTCTGGGGCCAACGTCCTGACTTTC	CSARDELHAGASGANVLTF
TRBV7-9	TRBJ1-6	few	TRBD1	TGTGCCAGCAGCCCAAACCCTGACAGGGATCTCACCTATAATTCACCCCTCCACTTT	CASSPNPDRDLTYNSPLHF
TRBV9	TRBJ1-2	few	.	TGTGCCAGCAGCGTAACCCAAGACAGGTCTTATGGCTACACCTTC	CASSVTQDRSYGYTF
TRBV4-2	TRBJ1-3	many	TRBD1	TGTGCCAGCCAAAAGGAGGGACAGGCTGGAAACACCATATATTTT	CASQKEGQAGNTIYF
TRBV9	TRBJ2-3	few	TRBD2	TGTGCCAGCAGCGTAGATGTGGGAGGGAGCACAGATACGCAGTATTTT	CASSVDVGGSTDTQYF
TRBV7-9	TRBJ1-6	few	.	TGTGCCAGCAGCTTGGGAACCGGGACGGGGGACTATTCACCCCTCCACTTT	CASSLGTGTGDYSPLHF
TRBV11-2	TRBJ2-1	.	TRBD2	TGTGCCAGCAGCGGCGGACTAGCGGGTTTCAATGAGCAGTTCTTC	CASSGGLAGFNEQFF
TRBV12-3/TRBV12-4	TRBJ1-2	many	TRBD1	TGTGCCAGCAGCACAGGGGCTGGGGAGGGCTACACCTTC	CASSTGAGEGYTF
TRBV7-9	TRBJ2-7	many	.	TGTGCCAGCAGTCCTAGTACCGGGTTTGGTTACTACGAGCAGTACTTC	CASSPSTGFGYYEQYF
TRBV2	TRBJ1-4	.	.	TGTGCCAGCAGTGTAGATAAGGGTGAAAAACTGTTTTTT	CASSVDKGEKLFF
TRBV5-4	TRBJ1-5	many	.	TGTGCCAGCAGCCAGGATCAGGCGGGGCAGCCCCAGCATTTT	CASSQDQAGQPQHF
TRBV14	TRBJ2-1	many	TRBD2	TGTGCCAGCAGCCCTGATGTGGCTAGCGGGTACAATGAGCAGTTCTTC	CASSPDVASGYNEQFF
TRBV6-5	TRBJ2-7	.	.	TGTGCCAGCACTCCGTCAGGGGTCTTGAGGGAGCAGTACTTC	CASTPSGVLREQYF
TRBV7-3	TRBJ2-1	few	TRBD2	TGTGCCAGCAGCTCTAGCGGGGTCGCCTACAATGAGCAGTTCTTC	CASSSSGVAYNEQFF
TRBV7-2	TRBJ1-5	many	.	TGTGCCAGCAGCCCGGGCGGTTATCAGCCCCAGCATTTT	CASSPGGYQPQHF
TRBV7-2	TRBJ2-3	.	TRBD1	TGTGCCAGCAGCCCCTGGACAGGGGGCGCAGATACGCAGTATTTT	CASSPWTGGADTQYF
TRBV29-1	TRBJ1-1	many	.	TGCAGCGTGGGTCGAGGGGGAAATACTGAAGCTTTCTTT	CSVGRGGNTEAFF
TRBV29-1	TRBJ1-1	many	TRBD1	TGCAGCGTTGAAGTGGGGGGGACAGGGGCCGGCACTGAAGCTTTCTTT	CSVEVGGTGAGTEAFF
TRBV3-1	TRBJ2-3	many	.	TGTGCCAGCGAGAGCGAGGATACGCAGTATTTT	CASESEDTQYF
TRBV28	TRBJ1-1	.	TRBD1	TGTGCCAGCAGCCAAAGGACAGGGGGCCTTAAGGACACTGAAGCTTTCTTT	CASSQRTGGLKDTEAFF
TRBV20-1	TRBJ2-7	many	.	TGCAGTGCCCCTACAGGGAGCTCCTACGAGCAGTACTTC	CSAPTGSSYEQYF
TRBV2	TRBJ1-1	.	.	TGTGCCAGCAGTGAAGCATTGACAGCTTCCCAGAACACTGAAGCTTTCTTT	CASSEALTASQNTEAFF
TRBV20-1	TRBJ1-5	.	.	TGCAGTGCTAGCGCCAGGTCTAGCAATCAGCCCCAGCATTTT	CSASARSSNQPQHF
TRBV5-5	TRBJ1-2	many	.	TGTGCCAGCAGCTTGGACAGGGTATTTGGCTATGGCTACACCTTC	CASSLDRVFGYGYTF
TRBV7-3	TRBJ1-3	many	.	TGTGCCAGCAGCTTATTTGGACCTTTCTCTGGAAACACCATATATTTT	CASSLFGPFSGNTIYF
TRBV12-3/TRBV12-4	TRBJ1-6	few	TRBD1	TGTGCCAGCAGTTCACAGGGGGTTAATTCACCCCTCCACTTT	CASSSQGVNSPLHF
TRBV9	TRBJ2-7	many	.	TGTGCCAGCAGCGTACTAGCGAATTCCTACGAGCAGTACTTC	CASSVLANSYEQYF
TRBV7-6	TRBJ2-3	few	TRBD2	TGTGCCAGCAGTTCCCCAGCGGGGGGCACGACAGATACGCTGTATTTT	CASSSPAGGTTDTLYF